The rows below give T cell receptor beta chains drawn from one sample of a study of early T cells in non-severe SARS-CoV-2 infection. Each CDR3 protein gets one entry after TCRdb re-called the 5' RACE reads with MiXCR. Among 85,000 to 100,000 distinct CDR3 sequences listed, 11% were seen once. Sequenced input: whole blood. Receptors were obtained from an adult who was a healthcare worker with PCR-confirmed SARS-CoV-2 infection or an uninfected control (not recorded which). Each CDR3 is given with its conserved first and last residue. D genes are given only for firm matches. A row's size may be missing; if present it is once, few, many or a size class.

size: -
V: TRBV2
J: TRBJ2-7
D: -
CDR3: CASSEGQDVFYEQYF
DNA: TGTGCCAGCAGTGAGGGCCAGGACGTTTTCTACGAGCAGTACTTC

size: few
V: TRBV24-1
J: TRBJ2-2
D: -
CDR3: CATSSSQGTGELFF
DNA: TGTGCCACCAGCTCGTCCCAGGGTACCGGGGAGCTGTTTTTT

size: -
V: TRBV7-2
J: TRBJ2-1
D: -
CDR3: CASSLPWTKSNEQFF
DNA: TGTGCCAGCAGCCTGCCTTGGACAAAGAGCAATGAGCAGTTCTTC

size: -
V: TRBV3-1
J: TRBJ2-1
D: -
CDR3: CASSPRRLLGSYNEQFF
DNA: TGTGCCAGCAGTCCTCGACGGCTTTTGGGCTCCTACAATGAGCAGTTCTTC

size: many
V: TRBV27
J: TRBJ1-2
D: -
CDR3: CASSRRTDFHGYTF
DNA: TGTGCCAGCAGTCGGCGGACAGATTTTCATGGCTACACCTTC

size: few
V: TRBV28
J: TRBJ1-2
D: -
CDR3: CASSLQGTRGYTF
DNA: TGTGCCAGCAGTTTACAGGGCACAAGGGGCTACACCTTC

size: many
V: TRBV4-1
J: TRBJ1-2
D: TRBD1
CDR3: CASSMGQGYGYTF
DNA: TGCGCCAGCAGCATGGGACAGGGGTATGGCTACACCTTC

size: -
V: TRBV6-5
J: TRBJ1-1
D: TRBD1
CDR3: CASNGQGNTEAFF
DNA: TGTGCCAGCAATGGACAGGGGAACACTGAAGCTTTCTTT

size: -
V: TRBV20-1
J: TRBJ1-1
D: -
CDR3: CSAPEVLGEAFF
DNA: TGCAGTGCCCCAGAGGTCCTGGGGGAAGCTTTCTTT

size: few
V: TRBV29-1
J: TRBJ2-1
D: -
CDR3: CSVVPGYNEQFF
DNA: TGCAGCGTTGTACCTGGCTACAATGAGCAGTTCTTC

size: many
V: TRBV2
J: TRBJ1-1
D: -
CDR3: CASSDEVDTEAFF
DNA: TGTGCCAGCAGTGACGAGGTGGACACTGAAGCTTTCTTT

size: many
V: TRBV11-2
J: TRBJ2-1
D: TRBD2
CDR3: CASSPRTSPFNEQFF
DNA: TGTGCCAGCAGCCCCCGGACTAGCCCCTTTAATGAGCAGTTCTTC

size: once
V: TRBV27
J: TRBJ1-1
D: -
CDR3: CASSRRNTEAFF
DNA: TGTGCCAGCAGTCGAAGGAACACTGAAGCTTTCTTT

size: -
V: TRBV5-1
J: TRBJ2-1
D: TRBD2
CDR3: CASSFGLAGEGGGFF
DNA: TGCGCCAGCAGCTTCGGACTAGCGGGAGAGGGAGGCGGGTTCTTC

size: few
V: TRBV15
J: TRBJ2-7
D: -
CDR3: CATSRDSLKRNPLYEQYF
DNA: TGTGCCACCAGCAGAGATAGTCTCAAACGGAATCCCCTCTACGAGCAGTACTTC

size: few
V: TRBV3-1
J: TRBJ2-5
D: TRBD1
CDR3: CASSQEGQGVRETQYF
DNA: TGTGCCAGCAGCCAAGAGGGACAGGGGGTGCGAGAGACCCAGTACTTC

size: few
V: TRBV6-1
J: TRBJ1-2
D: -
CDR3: CASTHGQPGYTF
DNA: TGTGCCAGCACCCACGGACAGCCTGGCTACACCTTC

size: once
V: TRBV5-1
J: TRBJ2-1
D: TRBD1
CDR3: CVSSKMARGRNEQFF
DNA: TGCGTCAGCAGCAAAATGGCCAGGGGGAGAAATGAGCAGTTCTTC

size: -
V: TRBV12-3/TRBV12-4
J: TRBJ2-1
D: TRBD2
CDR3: CASSLVGSGGEQFF
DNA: TGTGCCAGCAGTTTAGTAGGTAGCGGGGGTGAGCAGTTCTTC

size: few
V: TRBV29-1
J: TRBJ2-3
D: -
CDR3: CSATGPTTDTQYF
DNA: TGCAGCGCTACGGGACCTACCACAGATACGCAGTATTTT

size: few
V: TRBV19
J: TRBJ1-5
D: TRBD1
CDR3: CASARQGNLSNQPQHF
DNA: TGTGCCAGTGCCAGACAGGGGAATCTTAGCAATCAGCCCCAGCATTTT

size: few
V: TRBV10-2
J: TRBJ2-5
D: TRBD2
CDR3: CASSGGTSGGPIQETQYF
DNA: TGCGCCAGCAGTGGCGGGACTAGCGGGGGCCCTATCCAAGAGACCCAGTACTTC

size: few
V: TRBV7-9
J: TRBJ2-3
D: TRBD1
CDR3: CASSTGQGPDTQYF
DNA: TGTGCCAGCAGCACCGGACAGGGCCCAGATACGCAGTATTTT